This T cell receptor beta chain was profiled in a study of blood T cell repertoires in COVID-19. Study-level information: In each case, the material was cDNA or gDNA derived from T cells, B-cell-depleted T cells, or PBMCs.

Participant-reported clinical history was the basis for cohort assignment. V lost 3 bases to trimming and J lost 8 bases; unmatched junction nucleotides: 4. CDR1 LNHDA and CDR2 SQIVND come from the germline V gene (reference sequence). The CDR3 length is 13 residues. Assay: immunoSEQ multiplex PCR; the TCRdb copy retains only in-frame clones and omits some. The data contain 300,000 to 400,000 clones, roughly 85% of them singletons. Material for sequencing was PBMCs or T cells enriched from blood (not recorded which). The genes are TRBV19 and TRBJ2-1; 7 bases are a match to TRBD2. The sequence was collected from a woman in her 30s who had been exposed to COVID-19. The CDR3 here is CASSILREDEQFF. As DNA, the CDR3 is TGTGCCAGTAGTATTTTACGGGAGGATGAGCAGTTCTTC.